Presented here are 18 T cell receptor beta chains from one specimen sequenced in a study of cytomegalovirus exposure and HLA in healthy donors. The PCR contained 60 Vbeta and 13 Jbeta primers. Profiling relied on immunoSEQ multiplex PCR, and the TCRdb table lists in-frame clones only, not all of them. The sample has over 100,000 clones, over 65% seen once; the top ten hold about 2.5%. Specimen: PBMCs. Receptors originate from a female donor in good health and CMV-seronegative.

As regards this clone: Without the conserved terminal phenylalanine or tryptophan, this CDR3 likely stems from a read error. V usage is TRBV6-1 and J usage is TRBJ1-2; no definite D call. The germline V gene encodes CDR1 MNHNS and CDR2 SASEGT. Trimming removed 3 bases from V and 3 bases from J, with 11 bases in between. This CDR3 comprises 14 residues. CDR3 in amino acids: CASSDLRSYYGYTL. In DNA form, the CDR3 reads TGTGCCAGCAGTGACTTGCGGAGCTACTATGGCTACACCCTC.

This clone appeared a single time. This sequence joins TRBV7-2 and TRBJ1-4, with 8 bases lining up with TRBD1. Germline loops: CDR1 SGHTA, CDR2 FQGNSA. V lost 1 base and J lost 6; bases outside the gene matches: 4. The CDR3 loop spans 15 amino acids. The CDR3 nucleotides are TGTGCCAGCAGCTTAGAGCAGGGGGCTCATGAAAAACTGTTTTTT. It translates to CASSLEQGAHEKLFF.

This clone was counted once. The chain couples TRBV30 to TRBJ1-6, with D maybe TRBD1 (5 bases). This CDR3 spans 15 amino acids. Germline CDR1 and CDR2: GTSNPN and SVGIG (reference sequence). V was shortened by 4 bases and J by 9 bases, with 19 bases between the two germline ends. The CDR3, as DNA: TGTGCCTGGAACATCGGGGGGGGGTTGGGTTCACCCCTCCACTTT. Translating gives CAWNIGGGLGSPLHF.

J is TRBJ2-5 and V is TRBV7-9, with D tentatively TRBD2 (5 bases). Trimming removed 1 base at V and 1 base at J, with 7 bases between. This CDR3 has 14 amino acids. Germline values: CDR1 SEHNR, CDR2 FQNEAQ (reference sequence). The CDR3 sequence is CASSLGGAQETQYF. For the CDR3, the DNA is TGTGCCAGCAGCTTAGGGGGAGCCCAAGAGACCCAGTACTTC.

In DNA form, the CDR3 reads TGTGCCAGCAGCCACATACCTCCCTACGAGCAGTACTTC. As protein: CASSHIPPYEQYF. This chain links TRBV7-7 with TRBJ2-7; D is unresolved. CDR1 and CDR2 from the germline V gene are SSHAT and FNYEAQ (reference sequence). V was pared by 5 bases and J by 2 bases, with 10 bases between. CDR3 length: 13 residues. Together with reference TRBV7-7 and TRBJ2-7, the CDR3 gives the full variable domain: GAGVSQSPRYKVTKRGQDVTLRCDPISSHATLYWYQQALGQGPEFLTYFNYEAQPDKSGLPSDRFSAERPEGSISTLTIQRTEQRDSAMYRCASSHIPPYEQYFGPGTRLTVT.

The V and J genes are TRBV5-6 and TRBJ2-7, with 7 bases matching TRBD1. The germline V gene encodes CDR1 SGHDT and CDR2 YYEEEE. This CDR3 has 16 amino acids. The V and J ends lost 0 bases and 3 bases, in that order; junction bases with no gene match: 9. Here the CDR3 reads CASSLASGQNHYEQYF. DNA of the CDR3: TGTGCCAGCAGCTTGGCCTCGGGACAGAATCACTACGAGCAGTACTTC.

The gene calls are TRBV9 and TRBJ2-3; 7 nucleotides align to TRBD2. Germline V gene data show CDR1 as SGDLS and CDR2 as YYNGEE. The V and J ends lost 4 bases and 1 base, in that order; junction bases with no gene match: 6. CDR3 length equals 15 residues. The CDR3 DNA reads as TGTGCCAGCAGCCGCGGGGGATCCGGCACAGATACGCAGTATTTT. It translates to CASSRGGSGTDTQYF.

The chain uses TRBV4-1 and TRBJ2-3; the match to TRBD2 covers 8 bases. This CDR3 has 17 amino acids. From germline, CDR1 is MGHRA and CDR2 YSYEKL. V gave up 1 base and J gave up 0 bases; unmatched junction bases: 6. The CDR3 nucleotides read TGCGCCAGCAGCCAAGTGACGGGGGGGCCTAGCACAGATACGCAGTATTTT. Amino acids: CASSQVTGGPSTDTQYF.

The chain combines TRBV6-6 with TRBJ2-1; the D gene is possibly TRBD2 (5 bases). This CDR3 spans 13 amino acids. Germline V gives CDR1 MNHNY, CDR2 SVGAGI (reference sequence). Trimming stripped 6 bases from V and 0 bases from J, with 6 bases between. CDR3 residues: CASSRDSYNEQFF. The CDR3, as DNA: TGTGCCAGCAGCCGGGACTCCTACAATGAGCAGTTCTTC.

The CDR3 sequence: CASRGGPGNTIYF. In nucleotides, the CDR3 is TGTGCCAGCAGGGGGGGGCCTGGAAACACCATATATTTT. The genes are TRBV6-5 and TRBJ1-3; possibly TRBD1 for D (6 bases). The CDR3 extends over 13 amino acids. Germline V gives CDR1 MNHEY, CDR2 SVGAGI. Trimming took off 6 bases at V and 2 bases at J, with 8 bases between the two ends.

This clone is a singleton in its sample. V and J are TRBV14 and TRBJ2-1, with 8 bases matching TRBD2. This CDR3 contains 15 residues. Trimming at V came to 8 bases and at J to 2 bases, leaving 8 bases not matched to a gene. Germline CDR1 is SGHDN and CDR2 is FVKESK. As DNA, the CDR3 is TGTGCCAGCCGGTCCGGGGGGGGGCCCTACAATGAGCAGTTCTTC. It specifies CASRSGGGPYNEQFF.

Only one count was recorded for this clone. V usage is TRBV9 and J usage is TRBJ1-5; D not resolved. The germline CDR1 and CDR2 sequences are SGDLS and YYNGEE. The CDR3 runs 11 residues. The germline V and J ends were trimmed by 10 bases and 11 bases, with 16 bases remaining between them. The CDR3 spells CAGPEGVAQHF. CDR3 DNA sequence: TGTGCCGGGCCGGAGGGAGTGGCCCAGCATTTT.

This chain connects TRBV5-4 to TRBJ1-1, with D possibly TRBD1 on 5 matching bases. Germline V lookup: CDR1 SGHNT, CDR2 YYREEE (reference sequence). Trimming removed 3 bases at V and 4 bases at J, with 13 bases between. CDR3 length equals 14 residues. The CDR3 spells CASSSEGLGTEAFF. The CDR3 DNA reads TGTGCCAGCAGCTCGGAGGGGTTAGGCACTGAAGCTTTCTTT. Full variable domain (outside the CDR3, taken from reference TRBV5-4 and TRBJ1-1): ETGVTQSPTHLIKTRGQQVTLRCSSQSGHNTVSWYQQALGQGPQFIFQYYREEENGRGNFPPRFSGLQFPNYSSELNVNALELDDSALYLCASSSEGLGTEAFFGQGTRLTVV.

The chain couples TRBV27 to TRBJ1-1; possibly TRBD1 for D (6 bases). This CDR3 has 12 residues. V shed 5 bases and J shed 8 bases, with 12 bases lying between them. CDR1 and CDR2 from the germline V gene are MNHEY and SMNVEV (reference sequence). The CDR3 sequence: CASSEQGKEAFF. Here the CDR3 DNA reads TGTGCCAGCAGTGAACAGGGTAAGGAAGCTTTCTTT.

This chain connects TRBV21-1 to TRBJ1-1; whether TRBD1, the table's D call, matches the DNA was not checked. TRBV21-1 is a pseudogene segment. The CDR3 length is 15 residues. The CDR3 loop reads CASAQDKGMNTEAFF. Written as DNA, the CDR3 is TGTGCCAGCGCTCAGGACAAGGGGATGAACACTGAAGCTTTCTTT.

The chain has TRBV27 and TRBJ1-1; D is unclear. Per the germline V gene, CDR1 is MNHEY and CDR2 is SMNVEV (reference sequence). The ends were cut back, 8 bases at V and 4 bases at J, with 14 bases in the middle. CDR3 length: 13 amino acids. CDR3 sequence reads: CASGVGGSTEAFF. DNA of the CDR3: TGTGCCAGCGGGGTAGGAGGGTCCACTGAAGCTTTCTTT.

V is TRBV7-8 and J is TRBJ2-5; 7 bases line up with TRBD1. From germline, CDR1 is SGHVS and CDR2 FQNEAQ. V lost 3 bases to trimming and J lost 2 bases; unmatched junction nucleotides: 12. The CDR3 sequence is 17 residues long. CDR3 region: CASSFVRNRGAQETQYF. CDR3 coding DNA: TGTGCCAGCAGCTTTGTCAGGAACAGGGGCGCTCAAGAGACCCAGTACTTC.

CDR3 nucleotide sequence: TGCGCCAGCAGCCAAGTTCTTTTGGGGGGTGGCACAGATACGCAGTATTTT. It is translated as CASSQVLLGGGTDTQYF. The gene calls are TRBV4-3 and TRBJ2-3, with a possible D match to TRBD2 (6 bases). V was trimmed by 1 base and J by 1 base, leaving 15 bases between them. The CDR3 has 17 residues. Germline V gene data show CDR1 as LGHNA and CDR2 as YSLEER.